This section outlines one T cell receptor (beta chain) sequence together with its context. The antigen remains undetermined. The CDR3 covers 12 residues. The V gene end was trimmed by 10 bases and the J gene end by 1 base; junction bases not matched to a gene: 3. The germline V gene has CDR1 MDHEN and CDR2 SYDVKM. This sample was taken from a study of T cell responses to AZD1222 COVID-19 vaccine. Turning to the study itself: Pooling was applied to second doses at about 4 or about 12 weeks. Broader study findings: The CD4 TCRs associated with vaccination extended across spike and predominated at 160-218 and 743-854. Spike-specific TCR depth and breadth grew after two AZD1222 doses. Repertoires were obtained solely post-peak T cell response.

Assay: immunoSEQ multiplex PCR; the TCRdb copy retains only in-frame clones and omits some. Of 130,000 or so clones in the sample, 93% are singletons; the top ten hold under 3.5%. J is TRBJ1-1 and V is TRBV28; TRBD1 matches at 7 bases. The material sequenced was peripheral blood, taken on day 0 of AZD1222 vaccination. The TCR comes from an adult in good health. The CDR3 DNA reads as TGTGCCATCGGGACAGCGAACACTGAAGCTTTCTTT. Translated: CAIGTANTEAFF.